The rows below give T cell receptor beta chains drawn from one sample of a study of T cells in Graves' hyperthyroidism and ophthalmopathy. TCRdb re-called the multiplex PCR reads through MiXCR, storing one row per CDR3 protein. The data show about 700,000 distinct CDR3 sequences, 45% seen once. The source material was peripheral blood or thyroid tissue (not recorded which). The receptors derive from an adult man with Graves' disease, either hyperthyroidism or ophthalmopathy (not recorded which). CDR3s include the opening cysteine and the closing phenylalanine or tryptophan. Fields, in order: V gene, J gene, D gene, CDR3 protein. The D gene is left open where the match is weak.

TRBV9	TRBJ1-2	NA	CASSPDGDYGYTF
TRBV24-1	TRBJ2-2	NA	CATSDRGPNTGELFF
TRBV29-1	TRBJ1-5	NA	CSGSAGDQPQHF
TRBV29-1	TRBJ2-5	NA	CSHGTQYF
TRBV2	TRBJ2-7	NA	CASRDRDSYEQYF
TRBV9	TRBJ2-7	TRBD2	CASSPNLAGGREQYF
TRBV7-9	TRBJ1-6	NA	CASLHSSYNSPLHF
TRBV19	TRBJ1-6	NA	CASRLTGGGSPLHF
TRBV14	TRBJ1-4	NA	CASSPDSSTNEKLFF
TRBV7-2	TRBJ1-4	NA	CASRGATEKLFF
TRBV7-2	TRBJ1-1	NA	CASSWTGVLMNTEAFF
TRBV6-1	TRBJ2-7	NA	CASSTLTGEQYF
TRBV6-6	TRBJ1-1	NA	CASSQGQANTEAFF
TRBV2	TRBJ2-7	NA	CASSDWLFQEGQQYF
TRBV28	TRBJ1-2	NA	CASSPISLYGYTF